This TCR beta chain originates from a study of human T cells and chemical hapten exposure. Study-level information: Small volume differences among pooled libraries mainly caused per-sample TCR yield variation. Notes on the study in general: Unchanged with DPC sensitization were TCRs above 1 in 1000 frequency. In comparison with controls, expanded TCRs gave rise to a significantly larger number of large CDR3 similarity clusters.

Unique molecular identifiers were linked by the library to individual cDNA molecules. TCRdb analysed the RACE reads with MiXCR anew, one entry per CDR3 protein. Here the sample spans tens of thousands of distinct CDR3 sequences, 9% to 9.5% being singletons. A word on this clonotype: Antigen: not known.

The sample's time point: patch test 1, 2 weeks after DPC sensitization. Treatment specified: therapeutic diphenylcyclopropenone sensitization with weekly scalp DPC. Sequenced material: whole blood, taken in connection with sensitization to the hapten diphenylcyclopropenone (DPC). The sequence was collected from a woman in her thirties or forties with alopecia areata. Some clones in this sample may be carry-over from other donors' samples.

The CDR3 sequence is CASSITGTRSSYNEQFF. DNA of the CDR3: TGTGCCAGTAGTATCACCGGGACCCGAAGCTCCTACAATGAGCAGTTCTTC. The rearrangement joins TRBV19 to TRBJ2-1; TRBD1 or TRBD2 may be the D gene (5 bases each). The CDR3 is made up of 17 amino acids. Germline CDR1 LNHDA, CDR2 SQIVND (reference sequence). V lost 3 bases and J 0 bases, leaving 15 bases between the germline ends.